The 20 T cell receptor beta chains given below trace back to one sample, sequenced in a study of glioma-infiltrating T cells after dendritic cell vaccination. Here immunoSEQ multiplex PCR was the method, and the copy in TCRdb shows in-frame clones only, minus some. Of roughly 41,000 clones listed, 70% to 85% are singletons. Material: blood, obtained before dendritic cell vaccination. These receptors were taken from a human donor with glioblastoma.

The rearrangement links TRBV4-2 to TRBJ2-3; D is possibly TRBD2 (5 bases). This CDR3 spans 14 amino acids. Germline CDR1 LGHNA, CDR2 YNFKEQ. V lost 2 bases and J lost 5, with 11 bases in between. CDR3 sequence: CASSQPPGEDTQYF. DNA for the CDR3: TGTGCCAGCAGCCAACCCCCCGGGGAAGATACGCAGTATTTT.

The DNA of the CDR3 is TGCGCCAGCAGCTTGCAGGGGAGCTCCTATAATTCACCCCTCCACTTT. Residues: CASSLQGSSYNSPLHF. J is TRBJ1-6 and V is TRBV5-1; tentatively, D is TRBD1 (6 bases). This CDR3 spans 16 amino acids. V lost 1 base and J lost 0, with 8 bases in between. Germline CDR1 is SGHRS and CDR2 is YFSETQ.

The CDR3 sequence is CASSFGQGVDEQYF. CDR3 bases: TGTGCCAGCAGTTTCGGACAGGGTGTCGACGAGCAGTACTTC. The J gene is TRBJ2-7, the V gene TRBV5-4, with 8 bases aligning to TRBD1. CDR1 and CDR2 (germline): SGHNT, YYREEE (reference sequence). This CDR3 contains 14 residues. J lost 5 bases, V lost 5 bases, and 9 bases had no gene match.

The CDR3 spells CASSLDRGFVPGELFF. The CDR3, as DNA: TGTGCCAGCAGCTTAGATCGGGGATTTGTCCCCGGGGAGCTGTTTTTT. The chain combines TRBV11-3 with TRBJ2-2, with D possibly matching TRBD2 (5 bases). The CDR3 length is 16 residues. CDR1 is SGHNT and CDR2 is YENEEA in the germline V gene. V lost 0 bases and J 6 bases, leaving 14 bases between the germline ends.

CDR3 sequence (DNA): TGTGCCAGCTCACCAGCGGCAAATCCGACCAACACTGAAGCTTTCTTT. This sequence encodes CASSPAANPTNTEAFF. The chain employs TRBV18 and TRBJ1-1; D call uncertain. The germline V and J ends were trimmed by 2 bases and 2 bases, with 15 bases remaining between them. Germline-derived CDR1 and CDR2 are KGHSH and LQKENI. CDR3 size: 16 residues.

The chain employs TRBV6-1 and TRBJ2-7; 7 nucleotides line up with TRBD2. The junction had 12 bases not matched to a gene; V was cut back by 8 bases and J by 2 bases. Looked up from germline, CDR1 is MNHNS and CDR2 is SASEGT. The CDR3 loop spans 15 amino acids. The DNA of the CDR3 is TGTGCCAGCGGGGGGGGTGGGGCCTGGGCCTACGAGCAGTACTTC. This translates into CASGGGGAWAYEQYF.

CDR3 coding DNA: TGTGCCAGCAGTGCTAACAGCCCAGGTTATACTGAAGCTTTCTTT. This translates into CASSANSPGYTEAFF. This sequence joins TRBV25-1 and TRBJ1-1; D gene uncertain. V was trimmed by 4 bases and J by 5 bases, leaving 17 bases between them. Germline CDR1 reads MGHDK; CDR2 reads SYGVNS. CDR3 size: 15 residues.

The chain uses TRBV27 and TRBJ2-1; 8 positions match TRBD1. Losses at the gene ends were 8 bases for V and 5 bases for J; bases not matched to a gene: 2. CDR1 and CDR2 (germline): MNHEY, SMNVEV (reference sequence). The CDR3 consists of 12 residues. CDR3 in DNA: TGTGCCAGCGGACAGGGAAACAATGAGCAGTTCTTC. The encoded protein is CASGQGNNEQFF.

The genes are TRBV7-8 and TRBJ1-4, with 7 bases fitting TRBD1. CDR3 length: 15 amino acids. Per the germline V gene, CDR1 is SGHVS and CDR2 is FQNEAQ. The J segment lost 4 bases and the V segment lost 5 bases, leaving 7 bases of the junction unmatched. The CDR3 spells CASSPRDSGNEKLFF. CDR3 bases: TGTGCCAGCAGCCCTAGGGACAGCGGTAATGAAAAACTGTTTTTT.

This clone has just one count. The chain couples TRBV7-2 to TRBJ2-3; TRBD2 matches at 7 bases. CDR3 length equals 15 residues. The V and J ends lost 5 bases and 2 bases, in that order; junction bases with no gene match: 7. The germline CDR1 and CDR2 sequences are SGHTA and FQGNSA. The CDR3 sequence is CASSPLGLYTDTQYF. The CDR3 nucleotides read TGTGCCAGCAGCCCACTGGGACTATACACAGATACGCAGTATTTT.

This clone showed up just once. The rearrangement uses TRBV30 and TRBJ1-1; TRBD1 might be the D (5 bases). The germline V gene has CDR1 GTSNPN and CDR2 SVGIG (reference sequence). The CDR3 totals 14 residues. Trimming pared 0 bases from V and 4 bases from J, leaving 12 bases between. The CDR3 here is CAWSVSTGGTEAFF. DNA for the CDR3: TGTGCCTGGAGTGTAAGTACGGGGGGCACTGAAGCTTTCTTT.

V is TRBV18 and J is TRBJ2-2; 10 nucleotides line up with TRBD2. V shed 3 bases and J 3 bases; nucleotides not matched to a gene: 4. This CDR3 has 16 residues. Germline loops: CDR1 KGHSH, CDR2 LQKENI. CDR3 loop: CASSPIAGGDTGELFF. CDR3 DNA sequence: TGTGCCAGCTCACCGATAGCGGGGGGCGACACCGGGGAGCTGTTTTTT.

The chain links TRBV7-2 to TRBJ2-5, with TRBD1 identical over 11 bases. Looked up from germline, CDR1 is SGHTA and CDR2 is FQGNSA. V lost 2 bases to trimming and J lost 4 bases; unmatched junction nucleotides: 3. CDR3 length: 15 residues. The chain's CDR3 is CASSLLGTGGETQYF. The CDR3 DNA is TGTGCCAGCAGCTTATTAGGGACAGGGGGAGAGACCCAGTACTTC.

CDR3 nucleotide sequence: TGTGCCAGCTCCCCGACTAGCGGGGGCTACGAGCAGTACTTC. This sequence encodes CASSPTSGGYEQYF. This chain connects TRBV18 to TRBJ2-7, with TRBD2 matching over 12 bases. Trimming took 6 bases from V and 3 from J; bases not matched to a gene: 3. The length of the CDR3 is 14 residues. Germline lookup yields CDR1 KGHSH and CDR2 LQKENI. The full variable domain, completed using reference TRBV18 and TRBJ2-7, is NAGVMQNPRHLVRRRGQEARLRCSPMKGHSHVYWYRQLPEEGLKFMVYLQKENIIDESGMPKERFSAEFPKEGPSILRIQQVVRGDSAAYFCASSPTSGGYEQYFGPGTRLTVT.

The rearrangement joins TRBV5-1 to TRBJ1-2; 7 positions agree with TRBD1. Germline CDR1 and CDR2: SGHRS and YFSETQ. CDR3 size: 14 residues. Trimming took 3 bases from V and 7 from J; bases not matched to a gene: 9. The CDR3 region is CASSSRGESSGYTF. The CDR3 bases are TGCGCCAGCAGCTCCAGGGGGGAGAGTAGTGGCTACACCTTC.

The chain has TRBV30 and TRBJ1-5; D is undetermined. CDR1 is GTSNPN and CDR2 is SVGIG in the germline V gene (reference sequence). V lost 2 bases to trimming and J lost 3 bases, with 8 bases between them. The CDR3 length is 13 residues. The chain's CDR3 is CAWSSGNNQPQHF. Here the CDR3 DNA reads TGTGCCTGGAGTAGCGGTAACAATCAGCCCCAGCATTTT.

The CDR3 region is CASSLTPGAGASLESGYTF. The CDR3 bases are TGTGCCAGCAGTTTAACCCCAGGGGCAGGGGCCTCGTTGGAGAGCGGCTACACCTTC. This chain joins TRBV28 and TRBJ1-2, with D maybe TRBD1 (6 bases). Germline V lookup: CDR1 MDHEN, CDR2 SYDVKM. CDR3 length: 19 amino acids. Trimming stripped 2 bases from V and 8 bases from J, with 30 bases between.

The rearrangement joins TRBV4-2 to TRBJ2-3; 9 nucleotides line up with TRBD2. The V gene end was trimmed by 2 bases and the J gene end by 1 base; junction bases not matched to a gene: 10. Germline-derived CDR1 and CDR2 are LGHNA and YNFKEQ. CDR3 length: 18 residues. CDR3 residues: CASSQRAPGLAGTDTQYF. The CDR3 DNA reads as TGTGCCAGCAGCCAAAGGGCCCCGGGACTAGCTGGCACAGATACGCAGTATTTT.

V gene TRBV7-9 combines with J gene TRBJ1-5; D gene unclear. The V end was cut by 0 bases, the J end by 4 bases, with 7 bases between. This CDR3 is 14 amino acids long. Germline values: CDR1 SEHNR, CDR2 FQNEAQ (reference sequence). For the CDR3, the DNA is TGTGCCAGCAGCTTAGCGCGTGCTAATCAGCCCCAGCATTTT. Its translation is CASSLARANQPQHF.

The V call is TRBV6-5, the J call TRBJ2-2; TRBD2 matches at 7 bases. This CDR3 has 14 residues. With V trimmed by 5 bases and J by 7 bases, 7 bases remained unmatched. Germline values: CDR1 MNHEY, CDR2 SVGAGI. The CDR3 sequence: CASSPQRGRGELFF. The CDR3 region has the DNA TGTGCCAGCAGTCCCCAGCGGGGACGCGGGGAGCTGTTTTTT.